This is a list of T cell receptor beta chains from one sample in a study of Graves' ophthalmopathy and Graves' hyperthyroidism. One entry per CDR3 protein results from TCRdb running MiXCR on the multiplex PCR reads. The sample comprises approximately 700,000 distinct CDR3 sequences, 35% to 50% of which are singletons, and 3.3% rests with the top ten. The sequenced sample was peripheral blood. The origin of the receptors is an adult man with Graves' ophthalmopathy. The CDR3 runs from the conserved cysteine through the conserved F or W. The D gene is left open where the match is weak.

CATREDSYNEQFF 13 NA TRBJ2-1 TRBV2
CAIRITGANVLTF 13 NA TRBJ2-6 TRBV10-3
CASSPRGRVETQYF 14 NA TRBJ2-5 TRBV13
CASRLGRTSGANVLTF 16 NA TRBJ2-6 TRBV6-6
CAWTPDDRKDYGYTF 15 NA TRBJ1-2 TRBV25-1
CASAKGFYEQYF 12 NA TRBJ2-7 TRBV2
CSPKAGIGANEKLFF 15 NA TRBJ1-4 TRBV20-1
CASSLLTGGNQPQHF 15 NA TRBJ1-5 TRBV7-2
CASSVLGAGARGNTIYF 17 NA TRBJ1-3 TRBV7-2
CASEGNDNTGELFF 14 NA TRBJ2-2 TRBV9
CASSPDRASNQPQYF 15 TRBD1 TRBJ2-5 TRBV2
CTSRQGAGETQYF 13 TRBD1 TRBJ2-5 TRBV25-1
CAWSGAGWNTEAFF 14 NA TRBJ1-1 TRBV30
CSFSGRELFF 10 NA TRBJ2-2 TRBV29-1
CASSYAGPVFNEQYF 15 NA TRBJ2-7 TRBV25-1
CASSRTGPNTGELFF 15 TRBD1 TRBJ2-2 TRBV14
CASSTLLAGQETQHF 15 TRBD2 TRBJ2-5 TRBV2
CSVEGAGSEAFF 12 NA TRBJ1-1 TRBV29-1
CASSHRDRPPIYNSPLHF 18 TRBD1 TRBJ1-6 TRBV11-2
CASSAAQESQPQHF 14 NA TRBJ1-5 TRBV10-2